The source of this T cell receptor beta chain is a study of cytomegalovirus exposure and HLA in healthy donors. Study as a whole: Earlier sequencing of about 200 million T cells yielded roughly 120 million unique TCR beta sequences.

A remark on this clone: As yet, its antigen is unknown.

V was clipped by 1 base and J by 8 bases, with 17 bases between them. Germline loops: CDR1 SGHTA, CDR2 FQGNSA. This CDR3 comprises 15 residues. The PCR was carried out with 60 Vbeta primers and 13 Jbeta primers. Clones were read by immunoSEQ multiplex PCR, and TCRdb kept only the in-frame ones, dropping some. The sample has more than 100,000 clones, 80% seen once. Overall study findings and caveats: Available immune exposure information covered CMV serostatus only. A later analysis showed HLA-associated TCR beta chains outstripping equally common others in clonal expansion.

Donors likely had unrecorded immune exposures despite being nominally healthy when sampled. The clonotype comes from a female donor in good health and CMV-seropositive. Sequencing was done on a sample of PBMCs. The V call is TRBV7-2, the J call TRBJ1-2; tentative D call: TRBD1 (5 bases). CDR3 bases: TGTGCCAGCAGCTTAGGAGATGGGGGGAGGGCGGGCTACACCTTC. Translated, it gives CASSLGDGGRAGYTF.